Given below is one T cell receptor (beta chain) in context. Its antigen is unknown. This sample was taken from a study of cytomegalovirus exposure and HLA in healthy donors. For the study at large: It was reported in a later analysis that the same platform had been used for the approximately 120 validation repertoires as for the approximately 700 first-cohort repertoires.

Clones were sequenced by immunoSEQ multiplex PCR, and TCRdb holds only the in-frame ones, with some missing. The top ten clones hold 3% to 3.5% of a sample with about 260,000 clones, 90% of them seen once. This CDR3 comprises 18 residues. V lost 6 bases to trimming and J lost 5 bases; unmatched junction nucleotides: 21. CDR1 and CDR2 from the germline V gene are ENHRY and SYGVKD. General study points: Most TCR sequences were seen very rarely across donors, but some public TCRs occurred in many.

Sequenced input: PBMCs. The chain employs TRBV10-3 and TRBJ2-7, with TRBD2 matching 8 bases. This TCR derives from a woman under 40 in good health and CMV-seronegative. The CDR3 DNA follows: TGTGCCATCAGCAAGGGGGTTCTCTGGGCGGGAGGAGGCCACGAGCAGTACTTC. It translates to CAISKGVLWAGGGHEQYF.